These 27 T cell receptor beta chains were sequenced from one sample in a study of blood T cell repertoires in COVID-19. Profiling relied on immunoSEQ multiplex PCR, and the TCRdb table lists in-frame clones only, not all of them. The sample comprises some 120,000 clones, around four fifths of which are singletons, and about 6.3% rests with the top ten. Specimen: peripheral blood. The receptors were sampled from a man aged 80 or over with COVID-19, enrolled during active disease.

The chain links TRBV5-5 to TRBJ2-3; perhaps TRBD2 as D (6 bases). The CDR3 contains 16 residues. V was clipped by 4 bases and J by 0 bases, with 15 bases between them. The germline CDR1 and CDR2 sequences are SGHKS and YYEKEE (reference sequence). CDR3 sequence reads: CASSPEGGSSTDTQYF. The CDR3, as DNA: TGTGCCAGCAGCCCGGAGGGCGGCTCAAGCACAGATACGCAGTATTTT.

Concerning this clone: In the same sample, other DNA sequences code for this CDR3. The chain has TRBV28 and TRBJ2-3, with TRBD1 matching over 8 bases. Germline CDR1 and CDR2: MDHEN and SYDVKM. The CDR3 is 14 amino acids. V was clipped by 6 bases and J by 4 bases; unmatched bases: 6. CDR3 sequence: CASSYGQGADTQYF. In DNA form, the CDR3 reads TGTGCCAGCAGCTACGGACAGGGAGCAGATACGCAGTATTTT.

This chain uses TRBV19 with TRBJ2-2, with 7 bases that match TRBD1. The CDR3 runs to 17 residues. The ends lost 2 bases at V and 4 bases at J; junction bases unmatched: 10. CDR1 is LNHDA, CDR2 SQIVND, per germline (reference sequence). The CDR3 coding sequence is TGTGCCAGTAGTATAACCCCCCAAGGGACAGTCACCGGGGAGCTGTTTTTT. As protein: CASSITPQGTVTGELFF. Using reference TRBV19 and TRBJ2-2 for the parts outside the CDR3, the full variable domain is DGGITQSPKYLFRKEGQNVTLSCEQNLNHDAMYWYRQDPGQGLRLIYYSQIVNDFQKGDIAEGYSVSREKKESFPLTVTSAQKNPTAFYLCASSITPQGTVTGELFFGEGSRLTVL.

The V gene is TRBV6-2 or TRBV6-3, the J gene TRBJ2-4; a possible D gene is TRBD2 (5 bases). CDR3 length equals 14 residues. Trimming removed 0 bases at V and 12 bases at J, with 15 bases between. Germline CDR1 reads MNHEY; CDR2 reads SVGEGT. The CDR3 DNA sequence: TGTGCCAGCAGTTACTCGACAACCACTAGGCCTCAGTACTTC. This codes for CASSYSTTTRPQYF.

The rearrangement joins TRBV5-8 to TRBJ2-1; 9 positions match TRBD1. V shed 3 bases and J 4 bases; nucleotides not matched to a gene: 8. This CDR3 spans 16 amino acids. CDR1 is SGHTS and CDR2 is YDEGEE in the germline V gene. CDR3: CASSSNRGQQYNEQFF. The CDR3 nucleotides read TGTGCCAGCAGCTCTAACAGGGGGCAGCAGTACAATGAGCAGTTCTTC.

The chain uses TRBV7-3 and TRBJ2-1; D is unresolved. The CDR3 covers 14 residues. CDR1 SGHTA and CDR2 FQGTGA come from the germline V gene. The V gene lost 2 bases and the J gene lost 5 bases, with 10 bases spanning the gap. This chain's CDR3 is CASSLDSTDNEQFF. Here the CDR3 DNA reads TGTGCCAGCAGCTTAGATAGCACCGACAATGAGCAGTTCTTC.

The V and J genes are TRBV9 and TRBJ2-5; 7 nucleotides match TRBD2. J was trimmed by 5 bases and V by 3 bases; bases with no gene match: 7. CDR1 SGDLS and CDR2 YYNGEE come from the germline V gene. The CDR3 spans 14 residues. The CDR3 nucleotides read TGTGCCAGCAGCGCCGCGGGAGAGGGTGAGACCCAGTACTTC. It is translated as CASSAAGEGETQYF.

V is TRBV29-1 and J is TRBJ2-5; no clear D. The CDR3 consists of 11 residues. CDR1 and CDR2 (germline): SQVTM, ANQGSEA. Trimming stripped 5 bases from V and 1 base from J, with 5 bases between. CDR3 in amino acids: CSVRSQETQYF. Here the CDR3 DNA reads TGCAGCGTTCGCAGCCAAGAGACCCAGTACTTC. The full variable domain, with the rest looked up from reference TRBV29-1 and TRBJ2-5, is SAVISQKPSRDICQRGTSLTIQCQVDSQVTMMFWYRQQPGQSLTLIATANQGSEATYESGFVIDKFPISRPNLTFSTLTVSNMSPEDSSIYLCSVRSQETQYFGPGTRLLVL.

This clone was recorded only once. The CDR3: CSVAPPASYNEQFF. In DNA form, the CDR3 reads TGCAGCGTTGCCCCCCCAGCTAGCTACAATGAGCAGTTCTTC. The chain carries TRBV29-1 and TRBJ2-1; unclear D gene. The V end was cut by 4 bases, the J end by 3 bases, with 13 bases between. The CDR3 loop spans 14 amino acids. The germline V gene encodes CDR1 SQVTM and CDR2 ANQGSEA.

In this sample, this clone turned up a few times. The chain is built from TRBV14 and TRBJ1-6; D is uncertain. This CDR3 is 12 amino acids long. V dropped 1 base and J dropped 10 bases, with 5 bases sitting between them. Germline-derived CDR1 and CDR2 are SGHDN and FVKESK. In nucleotides, the CDR3 is TGTGCCAGCAGCCAAGTCGGGTCACCCCTCCACTTT. This encodes CASSQVGSPLHF. The complete variable domain, with remaining parts taken from reference TRBV14 and TRBJ1-6, reads EAGVTQFPSHSVIEKGQTVTLRCDPISGHDNLYWYRRVMGKEIKFLLHFVKESKQDESGMPNNRFLAERTGGTYSTLKVQPAELEDSGVYFCASSQVGSPLHFGNGTRLTVT.

The J gene is TRBJ1-1, the V gene TRBV19, with unresolved D. Germline assignment: CDR1 LNHDA and CDR2 SQIVND (reference sequence). V lost 3 bases and J 12 bases, leaving 17 bases between the germline ends. The CDR3 contains 13 residues. CDR3 region: CASSMSGIRSTFF. DNA of the CDR3: TGTGCCAGTAGTATGTCGGGGATCCGTAGTACTTTCTTT.

The gene calls are TRBV19 and TRBJ2-3; 10 nucleotides match TRBD1. This CDR3 is 15 amino acids long. The V gene end was trimmed by 9 bases and the J gene end by 4 bases; junction bases not matched to a gene: 10. Looked up from germline, CDR1 is LNHDA and CDR2 is SQIVND (reference sequence). The CDR3 DNA reads as TGTGCCAGCAGACAGGGGGCCACCCCCGCAGATACGCAGTATTTT. This translates into CASRQGATPADTQYF.

The chain combines TRBV24-1 with TRBJ1-2; 7 positions agree with TRBD1. The trim removed 4 bases at V and 4 bases at J, leaving 2 bases unmatched. The CDR3 is made up of 13 amino acids. Germline assignment: CDR1 KGHDR and CDR2 SFDVKD. The chain's CDR3 is CATSDGTVYGYTF. CDR3 nucleotide sequence: TGTGCCACCAGTGACGGGACAGTCTATGGCTACACCTTC.

This clone showed up just a few times. V is TRBV6-2 or TRBV6-3 and J is TRBJ2-4; tentative D call: TRBD2 (6 bases). Germline CDR1 reads MNHEY; CDR2 reads SVGEGT. Between the trimmed V and J ends, which lost 0 bases and 13 bases, there was a span of 16 bases. The CDR3 spans 14 residues. CDR3 coding DNA: TGTGCCAGCAGTTACTCCGACACGGGAGTTAGCCAGTACTTC. Amino acid sequence: CASSYSDTGVSQYF.

This chain connects TRBV7-2 to TRBJ1-2; D remains unclear. Looked up from germline, CDR1 is SGHTA and CDR2 is FQGNSA. Trimming removed 1 base at V and 2 bases at J, with 8 bases between. The CDR3 loop spans 14 amino acids. The CDR3 region has the DNA TGTGCCAGCAGCTTAGACAGTAACAACTATGGCTACACCTTC. It yields the protein CASSLDSNNYGYTF.

For the CDR3, the DNA is TGTGCCAGTAGTATAGCAGGGGATGAGCAGTTCTTC. This gives the protein CASSIAGDEQFF. This rearrangement joins TRBV19 to TRBJ2-1; TRBD1 is a possible D gene (6 bases). V was clipped by 1 base and J by 8 bases, with 6 bases between them. Germline V gene data show CDR1 as LNHDA and CDR2 as SQIVND (reference sequence). This CDR3 is 12 amino acids long.

The rearrangement uses TRBV27 and TRBJ2-1, with D possibly matching TRBD2 (5 bases). Germline values: CDR1 MNHEY, CDR2 SMNVEV (reference sequence). The CDR3 is made up of 16 amino acids. Trimming removed 2 bases from V and 3 bases from J, with 14 bases in between. The CDR3 DNA reads as TGTGCCAGCAGTTTAAACTGGACTCTCGTCTACAATGAGCAGTTCTTC. Translated, it gives CASSLNWTLVYNEQFF.

This chain connects TRBV6-6 to TRBJ2-3; 13 bases map to TRBD2. The V segment lost 5 bases and the J segment 7 bases; nucleotides outside the gene matches: 6. Germline V CDR1 and CDR2: MNHNY, SVGAGI (reference sequence). This CDR3 is built from 15 residues. The CDR3 DNA follows: TGTGCCAGCAGTATGGGACTAGCGGGAATTTATACGCAGTATTTT. This gives the protein CASSMGLAGIYTQYF.

The rearrangement joins TRBV18 to TRBJ2-7, with 7 bases that match TRBD1. V lost 3 bases to trimming and J lost 0 bases; unmatched junction nucleotides: 8. CDR3 length equals 16 residues. Germline values: CDR1 KGHSH, CDR2 LQKENI. CDR3 in DNA: TGTGCCAGCTCACCCGACACCGGGACAGCCTCCTACGAGCAGTACTTC. Amino acids: CASSPDTGTASYEQYF.

This CDR3 reads CAIRLNSGNTIYF. For the CDR3, the DNA is TGTGCCATACGACTGAACTCTGGAAACACCATATATTTT. The chain recombines TRBV10-3 with TRBJ1-3; D unresolved. Trimming cost V 9 bases and J 0 bases, with 9 bases left between them. Germline CDR1 is ENHRY and CDR2 is SYGVKD. There are 13 residues in the CDR3.

This clone has more than one count but fewer than ten. The V gene is TRBV10-1, the J gene TRBJ2-7; D may be TRBD1 (6 bases). The germline V and J ends were trimmed by 3 bases and 6 bases, with 9 bases remaining between them. CDR3 size: 12 residues. CDR1 WNHNN and CDR2 SYGVQD come from the germline V gene (reference sequence). This CDR3 reads CASSEQGGEQYF. CDR3 sequence (DNA): TGCGCCAGCAGTGAACAGGGCGGCGAGCAGTACTTC.

The chain joins TRBV5-1 to TRBJ2-1; the match to TRBD1 covers 9 bases. This CDR3 spans 14 amino acids. Germline CDR1 is SGHRS and CDR2 is YFSETQ. Trimming at V came to 4 bases and at J to 5 bases, leaving 4 bases not matched to a gene. The CDR3 sequence: CASSGTGSNNEQFF. In nucleotides, the CDR3 is TGCGCCAGCAGCGGGACAGGGTCTAACAATGAGCAGTTCTTC.

The chain combines TRBV28 with TRBJ1-1; 9 bases agree with TRBD1. Germline V CDR1 and CDR2: MDHEN, SYDVKM. Trimming removed 5 bases from V and 2 bases from J; junction bases left unmatched: 6. The length of the CDR3 is 15 residues. The DNA of the CDR3 is TGTGCCAGCAGTGCAACAGGGGGCATTAACACTGAAGCTTTCTTT. This encodes CASSATGGINTEAFF.

The CDR3: CASSSAGTGISETQYF. The CDR3 DNA sequence: TGTGCCAGCAGCTCCGCCGGGACAGGGATCTCAGAGACCCAGTACTTC. V and J are TRBV7-2 and TRBJ2-5; 9 nucleotides line up with TRBD1. This CDR3 has 16 residues. V trimming: 4 bases; J trimming: 4 bases; junction bases outside the gene matches: 10. Germline CDR1 reads SGHTA; CDR2 reads FQGNSA.

V is TRBV18 and J is TRBJ2-7; no clear D gene. Trimming removed 3 bases from V and 3 bases from J, with 15 bases in between. The CDR3 consists of 15 residues. Germline V CDR1 and CDR2: KGHSH, LQKENI. DNA of the CDR3: TGTGCCAGCTCACCTCGGCAGGATTCTTACTACGAGCAGTACTTC. Translating it yields CASSPRQDSYYEQYF. Combining the CDR3 with reference TRBV18 and TRBJ2-7 gives the whole variable domain NAGVMQNPRHLVRRRGQEARLRCSPMKGHSHVYWYRQLPEEGLKFMVYLQKENIIDESGMPKERFSAEFPKEGPSILRIQQVVRGDSAAYFCASSPRQDSYYEQYFGPGTRLTVT.

This clone was seen more than once but under ten times. The V gene is TRBV10-1, the J gene TRBJ2-7; D gene ambiguous. The CDR3 runs 13 residues. Trimming shortened V by 9 bases and J by 2 bases, and 14 bases separated the two germline ends. CDR1 and CDR2 from the germline V gene are WNHNN and SYGVQD (reference sequence). The CDR3 spells CASTKIIAYEQYF. DNA for the CDR3: TGCGCCAGTACAAAAATAATCGCCTACGAGCAGTACTTC.

This clone came up once. The chain recombines TRBV28 with TRBJ2-5; TRBD2 matches 9 bases. The CDR3 is made up of 15 amino acids. The ends lost 2 bases at V and 4 bases at J; junction bases unmatched: 5. CDR1 and CDR2 (germline): MDHEN, SYDVKM. CDR3 sequence reads: CASSLAGGVGETQYF. CDR3 bases: TGTGCCAGCAGTTTAGCGGGAGGGGTTGGAGAGACCCAGTACTTC. Complete variable domain (other parts from reference TRBV28 and TRBJ2-5): DVKVTQSSRYLVKRTGEKVFLECVQDMDHENMFWYRQDPGLGLRLIYFSYDVKMKEKGDIPEGYSVSREKKERFSLILESASTNQTSMYLCASSLAGGVGETQYFGPGTRLLVL.